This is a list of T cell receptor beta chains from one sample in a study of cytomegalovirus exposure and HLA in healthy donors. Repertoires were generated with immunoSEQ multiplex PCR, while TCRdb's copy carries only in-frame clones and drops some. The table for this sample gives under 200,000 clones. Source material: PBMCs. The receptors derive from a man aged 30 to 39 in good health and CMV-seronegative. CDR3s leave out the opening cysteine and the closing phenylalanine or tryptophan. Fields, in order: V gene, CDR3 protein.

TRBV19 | ASSIGTVKSYEQY
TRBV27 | ASSSAQGAGGYT
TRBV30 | AWSTGGSGANVLT
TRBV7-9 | ASSSPLDNEQF
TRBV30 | ACRAGTSRYNEQF
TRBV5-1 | ASSLGDGEYGYT
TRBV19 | ASSHTGQSPNQPQH
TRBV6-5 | ASSYLGQDYEQY
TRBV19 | ASRPRDSGYT
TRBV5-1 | ASRLAVSSYNEQF
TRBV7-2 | ASSLPRTAWNDEQY
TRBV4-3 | ASSQGRGLAGNTIY
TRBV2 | ASSDPATGRTIAFSYEQY
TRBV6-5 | ASSYWGGSTDTQY
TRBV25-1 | ASSEWKGTDTQY
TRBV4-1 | ASGPPSGEYNEQF
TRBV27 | ASSASQGGETQY
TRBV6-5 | ASSTDRAAGYT
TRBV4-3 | ASSPLGEPNTQY
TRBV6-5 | ASRVVTNEKLF
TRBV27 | ASSSGGGRGGKETQY
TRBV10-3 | AISESRQGRTEAF
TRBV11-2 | ASTMSGGPGYEQY
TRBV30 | AWSDLDMIGAF